This passage covers 15 T cell receptor beta chains from one sample sequenced in a study of T cell responses to AZD1222 COVID-19 vaccine. Method: immunoSEQ multiplex PCR; TCRdb's copy keeps in-frame clones and lacks some. Here the sample spans 85,000 to 95,000 clones, around 87% being singletons. This material consisted of peripheral blood, taken on day 0 of AZD1222 vaccination. These receptors were collected from an adult in good health.

CDR3 in amino acids: CASSESTWVNTEAFF. CDR3 nucleotides: TGTGCCAGCAGTGAATCCACCTGGGTGAACACTGAAGCTTTCTTT. The chain carries TRBV25-1 and TRBJ1-1; D is uncertain. Between the trimmed V and J ends, which lost 1 base and 0 bases, there was a span of 9 bases. The CDR3 is 15 amino acids. Germline loops: CDR1 MGHDK, CDR2 SYGVNS.

This clone was recorded only once. The chain combines TRBV5-6 with TRBJ1-2; a possible D gene is TRBD1 (5 bases). The CDR3 length is 14 residues. Trimming left V 4 bases short and J 8 bases short, with 18 bases between. Germline V lookup: CDR1 SGHDT, CDR2 YYEEEE. The CDR3 loop is CASSPGTAPEGYTF. The CDR3 nucleotides are TGTGCCAGCAGCCCCGGGACGGCCCCTGAGGGCTACACCTTC. The complete variable domain, with remaining parts taken from reference TRBV5-6 and TRBJ1-2, reads DAGVTQSPTHLIKTRGQQVTLRCSPKSGHDTVSWYQQALGQGPQFIFQYYEEEERQRGNFPDRFSGHQFPNYSSELNVNALLLGDSALYLCASSPGTAPEGYTFGSGTRLTVV.

The chain carries TRBV27 and TRBJ2-7; D unresolved. Deletions cut 4 bases from V and 4 bases from J, with 11 bases between. In germline, CDR1 is MNHEY, CDR2 SMNVEV (reference sequence). The CDR3 is made up of 13 amino acids. CDR3 DNA sequence: TGTGCCAGCAGTTACTCCCCTGAGTACGAGCAGTACTTC. Translating it yields CASSYSPEYEQYF.

The CDR3: CASSVTGGNYGYTF. CDR3 coding DNA: TGTGCCAGCAGTGTTACAGGGGGGAACTATGGCTACACCTTC. The chain links TRBV25-1 to TRBJ1-2, with 8 bases aligning to TRBD1. This CDR3 contains 14 residues. The germline CDR1 and CDR2 sequences are MGHDK and SYGVNS. V lost 4 bases and J lost 2; bases outside the gene matches: 3.

The J gene is TRBJ1-2, the V gene TRBV4-3, with a tentative D call TRBD1 (6 bases). CDR1 is LGHNA, CDR2 YSLEER, per germline. Trimming took 0 bases from V and 6 from J, leaving 26 bases between them. This CDR3 has 19 residues. The CDR3 loop reads CASSQDGGRQARDRHGYTF. CDR3 sequence (DNA): TGCGCCAGCAGCCAAGATGGGGGGAGACAGGCGCGGGATAGACATGGCTACACCTTC.

Only a few counts were recorded for this clone. V usage is TRBV5-1 and J usage is TRBJ2-3, with 12 nucleotides matching TRBD2. After removal of 0 bases from V and 5 bases from J, the junction contained 4 bases not matched to a gene. Germline V gene lookup returns CDR1 SGHRS and CDR2 YFSETQ. This CDR3 is 16 amino acids long. DNA of the CDR3: TGCGCCAGCAGCTTGGGGACTAGCGGGGCGATAGATACGCAGTATTTT. Its translation is CASSLGTSGAIDTQYF.

The chain recombines TRBV6-4 with TRBJ2-7, with D possibly being TRBD1 or TRBD2 (5 bases each). The germline gives CDR1 MRHNA, CDR2 SNTAGT. Trimming removed 11 bases at V and 4 bases at J, with 18 bases between. The CDR3 consists of 13 residues. CDR3 region: CAGPTKGSYEQYF. DNA of the CDR3: TGTGCCGGCCCCACAAAGGGGAGTTACGAGCAGTACTTC.

The chain employs TRBV7-9 and TRBJ1-1; D call uncertain. The length of the CDR3 is 13 residues. The V end was cut by 1 base, the J end by 11 bases, with 14 bases between. Germline V gives CDR1 SEHNR, CDR2 FQNEAQ (reference sequence). The CDR3 sequence: CASSLDRRVEAFF. Written as DNA, the CDR3 is TGTGCCAGCAGCTTAGATCGGAGAGTGGAGGCTTTCTTT.

The chain employs TRBV27 and TRBJ1-2; D possibly corresponds to TRBD1 (5 bases). With 2 bases removed from V and 4 bases from J, the gap between germline ends came to 8 bases. The CDR3 is 13 residues long. CDR1 and CDR2 from the germline V gene are MNHEY and SMNVEV (reference sequence). The CDR3 sequence is CASSLGTVYGYTF. The CDR3 bases are TGTGCCAGCAGTTTAGGGACTGTCTATGGCTACACCTTC.

V usage is TRBV5-1 and J usage is TRBJ2-3; D ambiguous. There are 15 residues in the CDR3. The germline V gene has CDR1 SGHRS and CDR2 YFSETQ. Trimming left V 2 bases short and J 9 bases short, with 19 bases between. The CDR3, as DNA: TGCGCCAGCAGCTTAACAATACTATCCCGAGAAACGCAGTATTTT. Translating gives CASSLTILSRETQYF.

This clone was counted a few times. V usage is TRBV19 and J usage is TRBJ1-2; D unresolved. CDR3 length: 11 residues. V was pared by 5 bases and J by 4 bases, with 5 bases between. Germline loops: CDR1 LNHDA, CDR2 SQIVND (reference sequence). CDR3 in amino acids: CASSYGYGYTF. CDR3 nucleotide sequence: TGTGCCAGTAGTTACGGCTATGGCTACACCTTC.

The chain combines TRBV6-5 with TRBJ2-7; the D is unclear. The CDR3 covers 15 residues. Germline-derived CDR1 and CDR2 are MNHEY and SVGAGI. V was shortened by 7 bases and J by 6 bases, with 22 bases between the two germline ends. As DNA, the CDR3 is TGTGCCAGCACCCTAACCGCGTCGACTCTGTCCGAGCAGTACTTC. Translating it yields CASTLTASTLSEQYF.

The genes are TRBV6-1 and TRBJ1-6; possible D gene TRBD1, 5 bases. Trimming took 0 bases from V and 5 from J, leaving 11 bases between them. The length of the CDR3 is 16 residues. Germline V CDR1 and CDR2: MNHNS, SASEGT. For the CDR3, the DNA is TGTGCCAGCAGTGAAGCGGGGCGTCGTCATAATTCACCCCTCCACTTT. This translates into CASSEAGRRHNSPLHF.

In its sample, this clone was seen once. The V and J genes are TRBV7-2 and TRBJ2-7, with unresolved D. Germline CDR1 SGHTA, CDR2 FQGNSA. This CDR3 has 13 amino acids. With 5 bases removed from V and 1 base from J, the gap between germline ends came to 9 bases. CDR3 nucleotide sequence: TGTGCCAGCAGCCCGCTCCAGTCCTACGAGCAGTACTTC. Protein product: CASSPLQSYEQYF.

The chain joins TRBV19 to TRBJ1-5; D is possibly TRBD1 (5 bases). Trimming shortened V by 8 bases and J by 0 bases, and 14 bases separated the two germline ends. The length of the CDR3 is 15 residues. CDR1 LNHDA and CDR2 SQIVND come from the germline V gene (reference sequence). CDR3 residues: CASGVGQLSNQPQHF. DNA of the CDR3: TGTGCCAGTGGAGTGGGGCAGCTTAGCAATCAGCCCCAGCATTTT.